A selection of T cell receptor beta chains follows, all from one sample in a study of blood T cell dynamics during melanoma immunotherapy. Clones were read by immunoSEQ multiplex PCR, and TCRdb kept only the in-frame ones, dropping some. The repertoire includes about 7,000 clones, roughly 84% of them detected once, and roughly a third sits in the top ten. The sample here was blood, taken from a patient treated with checkpoint blockade. The receptors stem from a human donor with melanoma. Some clones in this sample may be carry-over from other donors' samples. The conserved cysteine and the conserved F or W are not part of the CDR3 here. The order of the fields is CDR3 length, V gene, J gene, CDR3 protein.

>11|TRBV11-2|TRBJ2-7
ASSWDWTYEQY
>9|TRBV6-5|TRBJ1-1
ASTLNTEAF
>14|TRBV7-9|TRBJ2-2
ASSSVLSLNTGELF
>13|TRBV5-6|TRBJ2-7
ASSADLGFGFEQY
>11|TRBV6-1|TRBJ1-1
ASRLYRNTEAF
>14|TRBV5-1|TRBJ2-5
ASTTGLAGVLETQY
>13|TRBV6-1|TRBJ1-2
ASLWDLPQQFGYT
>13|TRBV14|TRBJ2-1
ASSQPGPAYNEQF
>14|TRBV7-9|TRBJ2-2
ASSLGIGANTGELF
>12|TRBV19|TRBJ2-3
ASSGQHSTDTQY
>14|TRBV27|TRBJ1-1
ASSLYTPGRDTEAF
>12|TRBV28|TRBJ1-5
ASSLRQGYQPQH
>14|TRBV28|TRBJ1-4
ASSYSTGATNEKLF
>12|TRBV9|TRBJ2-5
ASSVRQDQETQY
>12|TRBV9|TRBJ2-3
ASSRGGPTDTQY
>11|TRBV5-1|TRBJ1-2
ASSLDRVEGYT
>12|TRBV4-1|TRBJ1-3
ASSQLNTGNTIY
>14|TRBV15|TRBJ2-3
ATSREASGGSDTQY